The 4 T cell receptor beta chains listed next were all sequenced from one sample in a study of cytomegalovirus exposure and HLA in healthy donors. The PCR contained 60 Vbeta and 13 Jbeta primers. Sequencing used immunoSEQ multiplex PCR; TCRdb keeps in-frame clones, though not all of them. The sample yields roughly 150,000 clones, 82% seen once. The sequencing input was PBMCs. All receptors derive from a young man in good health and CMV-seropositive.

A remark on this clone: This sample includes further DNA sequences coding for the same CDR3. V gene TRBV5-1 combines with J gene TRBJ1-1; 7 bases fit TRBD1. V lost 1 base, J lost 4 bases, and 1 base stayed unmatched. CDR1 SGHRS and CDR2 YFSETQ come from the germline V gene. The CDR3 is 13 amino acids. In DNA form, the CDR3 reads TGCGCCAGCAGCTTGTCAGGGGGCACTGAAGCTTTCTTT. Translated, it gives CASSLSGGTEAFF.

DNA for the CDR3: TGCGCCAGCTCCCCTTCCTACAATGAGCAGTTCTTC. It specifies CASSPSYNEQFF. The genes are TRBV5-1 and TRBJ2-1; D gene uncertain. The CDR3 length is 12 residues. The V end lost 7 bases, the J end lost 1 base, and 6 bases lay between the germline ends. Germline V gene data show CDR1 as SGHRS and CDR2 as YFSETQ.

This chain uses TRBV28 with TRBJ2-7, with 9 bases fitting TRBD1. The V and J ends lost 4 bases and 6 bases, in that order; junction bases with no gene match: 7. This CDR3 has 14 amino acids. The germline V gene encodes CDR1 MDHEN and CDR2 SYDVKM. The CDR3 loop is CASSWRGQGPEQYF. The CDR3 DNA follows: TGTGCCAGCAGTTGGAGGGGACAGGGACCCGAGCAGTACTTC.

Only one count was recorded for this clone. One end of the junction does not line up with germline, which may come from a read error. CDR3 nucleotide sequence: TGCGCCAGCAGTGAAGGACTCAAAAACAGTCAGTACTTC. Amino acids: CASSEGLKNSQYF. The chain joins TRBV10-1 to TRBJ2-4; a weak D match, TRBD2 (5 bases). This CDR3 region has 13 residues. Looked up from germline, CDR1 is WNHNN and CDR2 is SYGVQD (reference sequence).